This is a list of T cell receptor beta chains from one sample in a study of blood T cell repertoires in COVID-19. TCRdb keeps only in-frame clones here, not all; method: immunoSEQ multiplex PCR. In the table there are under 250,000 clones, roughly 83% of which are singletons. Sequenced material: peripheral blood. All receptors derive from a middle-aged woman with COVID-19, enrolled during active disease. CDR3s include the opening cysteine and the closing phenylalanine or tryptophan. A D gene is named only where the DNA matches it firmly. Not every row has a clone size; where given, it reads once, few, many or a size class.

>TRBJ2-6|TRBV7-3|.|.
CASKQGSGANVLTF
TGTGCCAGTAAACAGGGCTCTGGGGCCAACGTCCTGACTTTC
>TRBJ1-6|TRBV2|TRBD1|.
CASKQGASSPLHF
TGTGCCAGCAAGCAGGGGGCTAGTTCACCCCTCCACTTT
>TRBJ1-4|TRBV15|.|.
CATSPGTRTEPLEEKLFF
TGTGCCACCAGCCCGGGAACCCGGACAGAGCCTTTGGAGGAAAAACTGTTTTTT
>TRBJ1-2|TRBV11-1|TRBD1|.
CASSFGRGERGYGYTF
TGTGCCAGCAGCTTTGGCAGGGGGGAACGGGGCTATGGCTACACCTTC
>TRBJ1-2|TRBV2|TRBD1|.
CAARTGLLGGYTF
TGTGCCGCGCGGACAGGACTTCTCGGAGGCTACACCTTC
>TRBJ1-5|TRBV6-5|.|.
CASSPRGLRNQPQHF
TGTGCCAGCAGTCCCCGGGGATTAAGGAATCAGCCCCAGCATTTT
>TRBJ1-5|TRBV10-3|.|.
CAISESKGKGGQPQHF
TGTGCCATCAGTGAGTCGAAGGGGAAGGGCGGTCAGCCCCAGCATTTT
>TRBJ2-5|TRBV5-1|TRBD1|.
CASSAGTGFTETQYF
TGCGCCAGCAGCGCAGGGACAGGATTTACAGAGACCCAGTACTTC
>TRBJ1-2|TRBV9|TRBD1|.
CASSGGQVNYGYTF
TGTGCCAGCAGCGGTGGACAGGTTAACTATGGCTACACCTTC
>TRBJ1-3|TRBV3-1/TRBV3-2|.|.
CASSLNRINTIYF
TGTGCCAGCAGCCTCAACAGGATTAACACCATATATTTT
>TRBJ2-5|TRBV5-1|TRBD2|.
CASSRASGSLETQYF
TGCGCCAGCAGCCGGGCTAGCGGGAGTTTAGAGACCCAGTACTTC
>TRBJ1-4|TRBV4-1|TRBD1|.
CASSQVRQGSRSWNEKLFF
TGCGCCAGCAGCCAAGTAAGACAGGGTTCCCGCAGCTGGAATGAAAAACTGTTTTTT
>TRBJ2-2|TRBV18|TRBD1|.
CASFLFGTGLDTGELFF
TGTGCCAGCTTTCTTTTCGGGACAGGCCTAGACACCGGGGAGCTGTTTTTT
>TRBJ2-7|TRBV4-2|.|.
CASSQQGTLYEQYF
TGTGCCAGCAGCCAACAGGGTACGCTCTACGAGCAGTACTTC
>TRBJ2-1|TRBV30|.|once
CAWSVQLAHYNEQFF
TGTGCCTGGAGTGTACAATTAGCGCACTACAATGAGCAGTTCTTC
>TRBJ2-2|TRBV2|.|.
CASSGRRNTGELFF
TGTGCCAGCAGTGGCCGGCGGAATACCGGGGAGCTGTTTTTT
>TRBJ2-3|TRBV5-1|.|few
CASSLAGGPEDTQYF
TGCGCCAGCAGCTTGGCCGGGGGGCCGGAAGATACGCAGTATTTT
>TRBJ2-7|TRBV3-1/TRBV3-2|TRBD1|.
CASSGTGIYEQYF
TGTGCCAGCTCGGGGACAGGGATCTACGAGCAGTACTTC
>TRBJ1-1|TRBV3-1/TRBV3-2|.|.
CASSQGGDNTEAFF
TGTGCCAGCAGCCAAGGGGGGGATAACACTGAAGCTTTCTTT
>TRBJ2-7|TRBV19|.|.
CASSLARSEGNYEQYF
TGTGCCAGTAGTTTAGCGCGATCCGAGGGAAACTACGAGCAGTACTTC
>TRBJ1-1|TRBV11-3|TRBD1|.
CASSSSQGGTEAFF
TGTGCCAGCAGCTCGTCTCAGGGGGGCACTGAAGCTTTCTTT
>TRBJ2-5|TRBV2|.|.
CASSPGSSAGTQYF
TGTGCCAGCAGTCCGGGGAGTTCGGCGGGGACCCAGTACTTC
>TRBJ2-5|TRBV2|TRBD1|.
CASGLGQRETQYF
TGTGCCAGCGGACTGGGACAGAGGGAGACCCAGTACTTC
>TRBJ2-3|TRBV18|.|.
CASSHSPTDTQYF
TGTGCCAGCTCTCACAGCCCAACAGATACGCAGTATTTT
>TRBJ1-6|TRBV7-2|.|once
CASTPGGNSPLHF
TGTGCCAGCACCCCCGGCGGGAATTCACCCCTCCACTTT
>TRBJ1-6|TRBV5-1|.|.
CASSLVSGDSSPLHF
TGCGCCAGCAGCTTGGTAAGCGGAGATAGTTCACCCCTCCACTTT
>TRBJ1-2|TRBV9|.|.
CASSVRVGDGYTF
TGTGCCAGCAGCGTAAGGGTCGGGGATGGCTACACCTTC
>TRBJ2-2|TRBV11-1|TRBD2|.
CASSLGLAGRTGELFF
TGTGCCAGCAGCTTAGGACTAGCGGGACGGACCGGGGAGCTGTTTTTT
>TRBJ1-3|TRBV9|.|few
CASARGNTIYF
TGTGCCAGCGCGAGAGGAAACACCATATATTTT
>TRBJ1-1|TRBV7-9|.|.
CASSQKTVGEAFF
TGTGCCAGCAGCCAGAAGACAGTAGGTGAAGCTTTCTTT
>TRBJ2-6|TRBV10-3|TRBD2|.
CAIKGTSGRLSGANVLTF
TGTGCCATCAAAGGGACTAGCGGGAGGCTCTCTGGGGCCAACGTCCTGACTTTC
>TRBJ2-3|TRBV19|.|.
CASSSQASTDTQYF
TGTGCCAGTAGTAGCCAGGCGAGCACAGATACGCAGTATTTT
>TRBJ1-3|TRBV18|.|.
CASSPQIIRDSGNTIYF
TGTGCCAGCTCACCACAGATCATTCGAGACTCTGGAAACACCATATATTTT
>TRBJ2-7|TRBV29-1|.|few
CSVGGNSDEQYF
TGCAGCGTTGGTGGAAATAGCGACGAGCAGTACTTC
>TRBJ1-1|TRBV12-3/TRBV12-4|.|.
CASTLGGEAFF
TGTGCCAGCACCCTTGGAGGGGAAGCTTTCTTT
>TRBJ2-1|TRBV4-1|TRBD2|.
CASSPGAGGSYNEQFF
TGCGCCAGCAGCCCGGGGGCGGGAGGCTCCTACAATGAGCAGTTCTTC
>TRBJ2-7|TRBV6-6|.|.
CASSYTSDSYEQYF
TGTGCCAGCAGTTACACCTCGGACAGTTACGAGCAGTACTTC
>TRBJ1-2|TRBV5-6|TRBD1|.
CASSLFTGGASNYGYTF
TGTGCCAGCAGCTTGTTTACAGGGGGCGCGTCTAACTATGGCTACACCTTC
>TRBJ1-5|TRBV10-3|.|few
CAISDYGQYSNQPQHF
TGTGCCATCAGTGATTACGGACAGTATAGCAATCAGCCCCAGCATTTT
>TRBJ1-3|TRBV28|.|.
CASSETVSSGNTIYF
TGTGCCAGCAGCGAAACAGTGAGCTCTGGAAACACCATATATTTT
>TRBJ1-2|TRBV6-6|.|many
CASSSPGGDYTF
TGTGCCAGCAGTTCCCCCGGGGGGGACTACACCTTC
>TRBJ2-1|TRBV4-1|TRBD1|.
CASSQDSDRGNEQFF
TGCGCCAGCAGCCAAGATTCTGACAGGGGGAATGAGCAGTTCTTC
>TRBJ1-1|TRBV5-4|.|.
CASSSLGRNTEAFF
TGTGCCAGCAGCTCTCTTGGCAGGAACACTGAAGCTTTCTTT
>TRBJ2-2|TRBV19|.|.
CATETILDTGELFF
TGTGCCACTGAAACGATACTCGACACCGGGGAGCTGTTTTTT
>TRBJ2-3|TRBV4-2|.|.
CASSQEGGPGEGAQYF
TGTGCCAGCAGCCAAGAAGGAGGACCGGGCGAAGGTGCGCAGTATTTT
>TRBJ2-7|TRBV24-1|TRBD2|.
CATSDPWTGGEQYF
TGTGCCACCAGTGATCCATGGACGGGGGGGGAGCAGTACTTC
>TRBJ2-7|TRBV6-5|.|.
CASSYSPGDSYEQYF
TGTGCCAGCAGTTACTCGCCAGGGGACTCCTACGAGCAGTACTTC
>TRBJ1-4|TRBV2|.|.
CASSPPGLNEKLFF
TGTGCCAGCAGTCCCCCTGGGCTTAATGAAAAACTGTTTTTT
>TRBJ2-5|TRBV6-5|TRBD1|.
CASSSRQGWGEETQYF
TGTGCCAGCAGTTCCCGACAGGGGTGGGGGGAAGAGACCCAGTACTTC
>TRBJ2-1|TRBV25-1|TRBD2|.
CASSQRGGQGIEQFF
TGTGCCAGCAGTCAGCGGGGGGGCCAGGGAATCGAGCAGTTCTTC
>TRBJ2-7|TRBV20-1|TRBD2|.
CSAGREPEQYF
TGCAGTGCTGGGAGGGAGCCCGAGCAGTACTTC
>TRBJ1-2|TRBV11-2|.|.
CASSLDRSTSFNYGYTF
TGTGCCAGCAGCTTAGATCGAAGTACAAGTTTTAACTATGGCTACACCTTC
>TRBJ2-3|TRBV7-9|.|.
CASSLVRDTQYF
TGTGCCAGCAGCTTAGTTCGGGATACGCAGTATTTT
>TRBJ1-1|TRBV6-5|.|.
CASSYSWHSSNTEAFF
TGTGCCAGCAGTTACTCATGGCACAGTTCGAACACTGAAGCTTTCTTT